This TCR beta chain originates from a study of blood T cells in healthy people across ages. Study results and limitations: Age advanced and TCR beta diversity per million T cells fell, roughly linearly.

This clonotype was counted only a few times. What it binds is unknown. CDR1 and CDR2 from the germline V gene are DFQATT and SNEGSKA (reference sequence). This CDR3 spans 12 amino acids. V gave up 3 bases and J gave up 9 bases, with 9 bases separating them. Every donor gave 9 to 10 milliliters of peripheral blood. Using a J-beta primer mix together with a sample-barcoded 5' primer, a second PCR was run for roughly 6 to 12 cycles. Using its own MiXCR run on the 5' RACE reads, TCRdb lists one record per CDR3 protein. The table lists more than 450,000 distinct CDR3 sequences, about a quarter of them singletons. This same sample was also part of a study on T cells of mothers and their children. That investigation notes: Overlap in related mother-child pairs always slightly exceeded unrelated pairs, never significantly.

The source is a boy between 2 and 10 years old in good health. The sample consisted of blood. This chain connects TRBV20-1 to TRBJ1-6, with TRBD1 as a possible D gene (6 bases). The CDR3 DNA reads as TGCAGTGCTAGCGGGGGGCCTTCACCCCTCCACTTT. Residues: CSASGGPSPLHF.